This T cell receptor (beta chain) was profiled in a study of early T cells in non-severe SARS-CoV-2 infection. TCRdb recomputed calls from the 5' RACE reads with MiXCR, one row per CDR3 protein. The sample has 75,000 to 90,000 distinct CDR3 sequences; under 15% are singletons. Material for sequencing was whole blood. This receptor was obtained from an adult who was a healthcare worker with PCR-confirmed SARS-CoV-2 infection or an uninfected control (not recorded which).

In nucleotides, the CDR3 is TGTGCCAGCAGCCCAGGATACGTCTACGAGCAGTACTTC. Its protein product is CASSPGYVYEQYF. V and J are TRBV7-2 and TRBJ2-7; D is uncertain. The germline V and J ends were trimmed by 5 bases and 3 bases, with 11 bases remaining between them. This CDR3 has 13 residues. CDR1 SGHTA and CDR2 FQGNSA come from the germline V gene.